These 15 T cell receptor beta chains originate from one sample sequenced in a study of T cells in women clearing cervical HPV infection. TCRdb's table, derived via immunoSEQ multiplex PCR, lists solely in-frame clones and lacks some. Recorded for this sample: 25,000 to 30,000 clones. The specimen sequenced was blood buffy coat. The receptors were gathered from a woman aged 18 to 75 with a cervical HPV16 infection that either progressed to CIN3+ or cleared (not recorded which).

As to this clone: Read sequence stops 3 residues before the CDR3 end, and the germline J gene provides the missing end. The chain links TRBV7-3 to TRBJ1-2; tentatively, D is TRBD1 (5 bases). The CDR3 is 13 amino acids. Between the trimmed V and J ends, which lost 2 bases and 3 bases, there was a span of 7 bases. CDR1 and CDR2 (germline): SGHTA, FQGTGA. CDR3 bases read: TGTGCCAGCAGCTTACAGGGATACTATGGC. Amino acids: CASSLQGYYG. The whole CDR3 sequence reads CASSLQGYYGYTF.

Remarks on this clone: The read finishes 3 residues shy of the CDR3 end, and the germline J gene is used to complete it. The chain recombines TRBV5-1 with TRBJ2-7; 10 bases fit TRBD1. Germline loops: CDR1 SGHRS, CDR2 YFSETQ. The CDR3 runs 15 residues. The J segment lost 4 bases and the V segment lost 4 bases, leaving 8 bases of the junction unmatched. Partial CDR3 DNA: TGCGCCAGCAGCCCCGACAGGGGGCCCACTTACGAG. Translated: CASSPDRGPTYE. The full CDR3 sequence reads CASSPDRGPTYEQYF.

With respect to this clone: The read halts 3 residues ahead of the CDR3 end, with the missing end drawn from the germline J gene. This chain links TRBV20-1 with TRBJ1-1; D might be TRBD1 (5 bases). The germline gives CDR1 DFQATT, CDR2 SNEGSKA (reference sequence). V was trimmed by 6 bases and J by 1 base, leaving 9 bases between them. The CDR3 spans 12 residues. CDR3: CSAPDTNTEAFF. CDR3 DNA (partial): TGCAGTGCCCCGGACACGAACACTGAA.

With regard to this clone: The missing CDR3 end, 3 residues past where the read stops, is filled in from the germline J gene. V usage is TRBV5-4 and J usage is TRBJ2-5, with TRBD2 identical over 7 bases. CDR3 length equals 15 residues. The V segment lost 3 bases and the J segment 6 bases; nucleotides outside the gene matches: 11. Germline lookup yields CDR1 SGHNT and CDR2 YYREEE (reference sequence). The CDR3 bases that were read are TGTGCCAGCAGCTCTTGGCGGGAGCCTGAAAAGACC. Its translation is CASSSWREPEKT. In full, the CDR3 reads CASSSWREPEKTQYF. The entire variable domain, with the rest obtained from reference TRBV5-4 and TRBJ2-5, is as follows: ETGVTQSPTHLIKTRGQQVTLRCSSQSGHNTVSWYQQALGQGPQFIFQYYREEENGRGNFPPRFSGLQFPNYSSELNVNALELDDSALYLCASSSWREPEKTQYFGPGTRLLVL.

To note about this clone: Coverage ceases 3 residues before the CDR3 finishes, and the germline J gene fills in the end. The chain uses TRBV18 and TRBJ2-3; 11 bases line up with TRBD2. Germline V CDR1 and CDR2: KGHSH, LQKENI. The CDR3 contains 18 residues. V was clipped by 1 base and J by 5 bases; unmatched bases: 11. CDR3 DNA (partial): TGTGCCAGCTCACCACTATTCGGTAGCGGGAGGGCCGTAGATACG. Its translation: CASSPLFGSGRAVDT. From start to end, the CDR3 is CASSPLFGSGRAVDTQYF.

Points on this clone: Sequence at one end of the junction differs from germline and may be a read error. The CDR3 end lies 3 residues beyond the end of the read and is filled in from the germline J gene. The J gene is TRBJ2-7, the V gene TRBV7-7; a weak D match, TRBD2 (5 bases). The CDR3 has 15 amino acids. Germline lookup yields CDR1 SSHAT and CDR2 FNYEAQ (reference sequence). The CDR3 reads CASSLGSGDLYEQYF. The part of the CDR3 DNA that was read is TGTGCTAGCAGCTTAGGAAGCGGCGACCTCTACGAG.

Points on this clone: The read finishes 3 residues shy of the CDR3 end, and the germline J gene is used to complete it. This sequence joins TRBV6-1 and TRBJ1-4, with 7 bases that match TRBD1. Germline CDR1 and CDR2: MNHNS and SASEGT. V shed 2 bases, J shed 5 bases, and the junction held 5 bases outside the gene matches. The CDR3 extends over 15 amino acids. CDR3 loop: CASSEWGTVNEKLFF. CDR3 DNA (partial): TGTGCCAGCAGTGAATGGGGGACAGTCAATGAAAAA.

With regard to this clone: The read ends 3 residues early relative to the CDR3; the germline J gene fills the gap. The chain combines TRBV18 with TRBJ2-2, with D possibly being TRBD1 (7 bases). There are 16 residues in the CDR3. CDR1 and CDR2 (germline): KGHSH, LQKENI. The CDR3 DNA, read in part, is TGTGCCAGCTCACCGCGAACAGGGGACTTGAATGAAAAG. Translated, it gives CASSPRTGDLNEK. The full CDR3 protein is CASSPRTGDLNEKLFF.

As concerns this clone: The read ends 3 residues early relative to the CDR3; the germline J gene fills the gap. This rearrangement joins TRBV19 to TRBJ1-2; weak D call: TRBD1 (5 bases). The CDR3 length is 14 residues. Trimming removed 4 bases from V and 0 bases from J, with 9 bases in between. The germline gives CDR1 LNHDA, CDR2 SQIVND (reference sequence). The CDR3 DNA, read in part, is TGTGCCAGTAGTAAGGGGCGTCCTAACTATGGC. This codes for CASSKGRPNYG. The whole CDR3 sequence reads CASSKGRPNYGYTF.

Notes on this clone: The read halts 3 residues ahead of the CDR3 end, with the missing end drawn from the germline J gene. The rearrangement uses TRBV7-2 and TRBJ1-2, with 7 bases that match TRBD1. The V gene end was trimmed by 4 bases and the J gene end by 3 bases; junction bases not matched to a gene: 5. CDR1 is SGHTA, CDR2 FQGNSA, per germline. This CDR3 comprises 14 residues. The part of the CDR3 DNA that was read is TGTGCCAGCAGCTCAGGGGGAGTGGACTATGGC. This sequence encodes CASSSGGVDYG. The complete CDR3 reads CASSSGGVDYGYTF.

Concerning this clone: Coverage ceases 3 residues before the CDR3 finishes, and the germline J gene fills in the end. This chain links TRBV5-1 with TRBJ2-7, with TRBD1 matching over 7 bases. Germline CDR1 and CDR2: SGHRS and YFSETQ. This CDR3 contains 14 residues. The V and J ends lost 2 bases and 3 bases, in that order; junction bases with no gene match: 5. CDR3 DNA (partial): TGCGCCAGCAGCTTTGACAGGGTATACTACGAG. Its translation: CASSFDRVYYE. The CDR3 in its entirety is CASSFDRVYYEQYF. Full variable domain (outside the CDR3, taken from reference TRBV5-1 and TRBJ2-7): KAGVTQTPRYLIKTRGQQVTLSCSPISGHRSVSWYQQTPGQGLQFLFEYFSETQRNKGNFPGRFSGRQFSNSRSEMNVSTLELGDSALYLCASSFDRVYYEQYFGPGTRLTVT.

Remarks on this clone: The observed sequence ends 3 residues before the CDR3 terminus, with the missing tail filled in from the germline J gene. The chain combines TRBV5-4 with TRBJ1-1; TRBD1 is a possible D gene (5 bases). The CDR3 totals 14 residues. Germline V gives CDR1 SGHNT, CDR2 YYREEE (reference sequence). V gave up 4 bases and J gave up 2 bases, with 12 bases separating them. The sequenced CDR3 bases are TGTGCCAGCAGCCAAGACAGCCCCAACACTGAA. This sequence encodes CASSQDSPNTE. The whole CDR3 reads CASSQDSPNTEAFF.

Details on this clone: The read falls 3 residues short of the CDR3 end, and the missing part is taken from the germline J gene. The chain employs TRBV7-2 and TRBJ2-3; 9 bases are shared with TRBD1. The V and J ends lost 7 bases and 0 bases, in that order; junction bases with no gene match: 5. CDR1 and CDR2 (germline): SGHTA, FQGNSA. The CDR3 loop spans 15 amino acids. CDR3 bases read: TGTGCCAGCACCAACAGGGGGCAAAGCACAGATACG. Its translation is CASTNRGQSTDT. The entire CDR3 protein reads CASTNRGQSTDTQYF.

Concerning this clone: The read falls 3 residues short of the CDR3 end, and the missing part is taken from the germline J gene. V usage is TRBV6-2 or TRBV6-3 and J usage is TRBJ2-3; 8 bases map to TRBD2. This CDR3 comprises 16 residues. The ends lost 0 bases at V and 3 bases at J; junction bases unmatched: 5. Per germline, CDR1 MNHEY and CDR2 SVGEGT. The CDR3 spells CASSYSRGAITDTQYF. CDR3 DNA (partial): TGTGCCAGCAGTTACTCGCGGGGGGCTATTACAGATACG.

Points on this clone: Sequencing ends 3 residues short of the CDR3 end; the germline J gene provides the rest. This sequence joins TRBV5-4 and TRBJ1-1, with 8 bases fitting TRBD1. Germline loops: CDR1 SGHNT, CDR2 YYREEE (reference sequence). CDR3 length: 13 residues. J lost 6 bases, V lost 4 bases, and 5 bases had no gene match. CDR3 region: CASSHDRGPEAFF. The DNA read from the CDR3 is TGTGCCAGCAGCCACGACAGGGGCCCTGAA.